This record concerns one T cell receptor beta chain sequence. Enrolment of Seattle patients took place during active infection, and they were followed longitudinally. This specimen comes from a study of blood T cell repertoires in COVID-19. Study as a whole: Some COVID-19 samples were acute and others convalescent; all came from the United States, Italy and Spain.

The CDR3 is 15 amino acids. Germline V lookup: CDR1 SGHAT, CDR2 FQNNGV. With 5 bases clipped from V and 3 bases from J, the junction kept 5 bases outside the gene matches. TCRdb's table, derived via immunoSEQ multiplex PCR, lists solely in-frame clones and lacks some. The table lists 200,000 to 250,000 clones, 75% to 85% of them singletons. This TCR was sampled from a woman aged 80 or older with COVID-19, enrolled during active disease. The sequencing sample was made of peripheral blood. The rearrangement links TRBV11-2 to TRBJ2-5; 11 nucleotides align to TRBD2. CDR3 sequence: CASSRWGLAEETQYF. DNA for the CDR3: TGTGCCAGCAGCCGTTGGGGACTAGCGGAAGAGACCCAGTACTTC. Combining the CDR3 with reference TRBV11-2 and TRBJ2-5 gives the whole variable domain EAGVAQSPRYKIIEKRQSVAFWCNPISGHATLYWYQQILGQGPKLLIQFQNNGVVDDSQLPKDRFSAERLKGVDSTLKIQPAKLEDSAVYLCASSRWGLAEETQYFGPGTRLLVL.